The 16 T cell receptor beta chains below were found in one sample sequenced in a study of monozygotic twins with inflammatory bowel disease. Following a re-call of the 5' RACE reads, TCRdb has one entry per CDR3 protein and lacks DNA. This sample's table reports about 330,000 distinct CDR3 sequences. The sample comprised blood. All receptors derive from a human donor with ulcerative colitis or Crohn's disease, or a healthy co-twin of an affected twin (not recorded which).

This sequence joins TRBV7-9 and TRBJ2-1; TCRdb's D gene call, TRBD1, goes unchecked for lack of DNA. This CDR3 is 16 amino acids long. Germline loops: CDR1 SEHNR, CDR2 FQNEAQ (reference sequence). This chain's CDR3 is CASSPLGGSMYNEQFF.

V gene TRBV5-1 combines with J gene TRBJ2-7; TCRdb picks TRBD1, but there is no DNA to check that call. The CDR3 contains 15 residues. Germline V gives CDR1 SGHRS, CDR2 YFSETQ. The CDR3 here is CASSLQGTSSYEQYF.

This sequence joins TRBV18 and TRBJ1-2; TCRdb reports TRBD1, a call that lacks DNA to check it against. The germline gives CDR1 KGHSH, CDR2 LQKENI. The CDR3 has 14 amino acids. The CDR3 protein is CASSPRTDKHGYTF.

This chain connects TRBV20-1 to TRBJ2-3; TCRdb gives TRBD2 as the D gene, but with no DNA this cannot be confirmed. This CDR3 comprises 15 residues. Germline V gene data show CDR1 as DFQATT and CDR2 as SNEGSKA (reference sequence). CDR3 sequence reads: CSARPGTSGRDTQYF.

The chain is built from TRBV5-1 and TRBJ1-1; TCRdb picks TRBD1, but there is no DNA to check that call. This CDR3 has 15 residues. The germline gives CDR1 SGHRS, CDR2 YFSETQ. This CDR3 reads CASSLGDRGSAEAFF.

The chain recombines TRBV5-6 with TRBJ2-1; TCRdb's D call, TRBD2, is unchecked because there is no DNA. This CDR3 has 14 residues. Germline V gene lookup returns CDR1 SGHDT and CDR2 YYEEEE. The CDR3 reads CASSFSGSYNEQFF. The variable domain in full, completed from reference TRBV5-6 and TRBJ2-1, reads DAGVTQSPTHLIKTRGQQVTLRCSPKSGHDTVSWYQQALGQGPQFIFQYYEEEERQRGNFPDRFSGHQFPNYSSELNVNALLLGDSALYLCASSFSGSYNEQFFGPGTRLTVL.

This chain links TRBV10-3 with TRBJ2-2; the D gene TCRdb calls, TRBD1, cannot be checked with no DNA. CDR3 length: 14 amino acids. Germline CDR1 is ENHRY and CDR2 is SYGVKD. This CDR3 reads CAISEQGRGGELFF.

The chain employs TRBV6-1 and TRBJ2-1; TCRdb names TRBD2, which stays unverified in the absence of DNA. There are 13 residues in the CDR3. Germline CDR1 MNHNS, CDR2 SASEGT. This CDR3 reads CASRRTSFNEQFF.

The genes are TRBV2 and TRBJ2-3; TCRdb reports TRBD1, a call that lacks DNA to check it against. The CDR3 length is 14 residues. Germline V CDR1 and CDR2: SNHLY, FYNNEI. The CDR3 sequence is CASRDRGDTDTQYF.

The chain is built from TRBV7-6 and TRBJ2-7; TCRdb outputs TRBD2, but without DNA this stays unchecked. Germline V gives CDR1 SGHVS, CDR2 FNYEAQ. CDR3 size: 16 residues. The CDR3 sequence is CASSLVEGAGSYEQYF.

The rearrangement uses TRBV30 and TRBJ1-1; checking the TCRdb D call of TRBD1 is not possible without DNA. Germline CDR1 GTSNPN, CDR2 SVGIG (reference sequence). The CDR3 contains 13 residues. This CDR3 is CAVPGQGASEAFF.

This rearrangement joins TRBV7-2 to TRBJ2-2; TCRdb's assignment of TRBD2 cannot be checked, as there is no DNA. The germline CDR1 and CDR2 sequences are SGHTA and FQGNSA. CDR3 length: 16 residues. The CDR3 loop is CASSLGRGGWAGELFF.

The V gene is TRBV4-3, the J gene TRBJ2-1; absent DNA, TCRdb's TRBD2 call cannot be checked. Germline V gene sequence: CDR1 LGHNA, CDR2 YSLEER. The CDR3 covers 20 residues. The CDR3 loop is CASSQEASTSGGAHSNEQFF.

The chain is built from TRBV11-2 and TRBJ2-4. The CDR3 totals 14 residues. Germline loops: CDR1 SGHAT, CDR2 FQNNGV. This CDR3 reads CASSLSLAKNIQYF.

V usage is TRBV24-1 and J usage is TRBJ2-1; the D gene TCRdb calls, TRBD2, cannot be checked with no DNA. The CDR3 has 16 residues. The germline V gene encodes CDR1 KGHDR and CDR2 SFDVKD. CDR3: CATSATTGWSYNEQFF.

This rearrangement joins TRBV12-3 or TRBV12-4 to TRBJ1-2; TCRdb reports TRBD1, a call that lacks DNA to check it against. There are 12 residues in the CDR3. The CDR3 is CASRPDSYGYTF.